These 13 T cell receptor beta chains were sequenced from one sample in a study of cytomegalovirus exposure and HLA in healthy donors. 60 Vbeta and 13 Jbeta primers were used in PCR. Data came from immunoSEQ multiplex PCR; TCRdb stores just in-frame clones and leaves some out. The sample records over 150,000 clones, approximately 78% being singletons. Sequenced input: PBMCs. The receptors come from a woman aged 50 to 65 in good health and CMV-seropositive.

The rearrangement uses TRBV5-4 and TRBJ1-1; D remains ambiguous. The CDR3 runs 15 residues. Germline V gene data show CDR1 as SGHNT and CDR2 as YYREEE (reference sequence). The germline V and J ends were trimmed by 2 bases and 2 bases, with 13 bases remaining between them. CDR3 sequence: CASSFKEPRNTEAFF. The CDR3, as DNA: TGTGCCAGCAGCTTCAAAGAACCTAGAAACACTGAAGCTTTCTTT.

V usage is TRBV6-5 and J usage is TRBJ1-2; TRBD1 aligns across 10 bases. The CDR3 totals 15 residues. With 0 bases clipped from V and 6 bases from J, the junction kept 4 bases outside the gene matches. Germline CDR1 and CDR2: MNHEY and SVGAGI. CDR3: CASSYSRTGGDGYTF. In DNA, the CDR3 is TGTGCCAGCAGTTACTCGCGGACAGGGGGGGATGGCTACACCTTC.

The chain joins TRBV18 to TRBJ2-7; 7 positions match TRBD2. This CDR3 is 14 amino acids long. The germline gives CDR1 KGHSH, CDR2 LQKENI. V shed 2 bases, J shed 9 bases, and the junction held 10 bases outside the gene matches. This CDR3 reads CASSPEGAGGVQYF. CDR3 bases: TGTGCCAGCTCACCAGAGGGCGCTGGGGGGGTGCAGTACTTC.

The chain recombines TRBV5-1 with TRBJ2-1; 10 bases align to TRBD2. Germline values: CDR1 SGHRS, CDR2 YFSETQ. The CDR3 is made up of 16 amino acids. V was clipped by 0 bases and J by 3 bases; unmatched bases: 3. CDR3 bases: TGCGCCAGCAGCTTGGGCGTAGCGGGGGGCTACAATGAGCAGTTCTTC. This sequence encodes CASSLGVAGGYNEQFF.

This clone was seen only a few times. V and J are TRBV30 and TRBJ2-7; 7 bases map to TRBD2. Germline V gene lookup returns CDR1 GTSNPN and CDR2 SVGIG (reference sequence). The V segment lost 2 bases and the J segment 7 bases; nucleotides outside the gene matches: 8. This CDR3 region has 13 residues. For the CDR3, the DNA is TGTGCCTGGAGTTCTAGCGGAAGTGGGGAGCAGTACTTC. As protein: CAWSSSGSGEQYF.

The chain employs TRBV5-1 and TRBJ1-2; D gene uncertain. This CDR3 spans 15 amino acids. CDR1 is SGHRS, CDR2 YFSETQ, per germline. Trimming shortened V by 4 bases and J by 1 base, and 14 bases separated the two germline ends. CDR3 in amino acids: CASSSNSRGNYGYTF. The DNA of the CDR3 is TGCGCCAGCAGCAGCAACAGTCGGGGTAACTATGGCTACACCTTC. The full variable domain, with the rest looked up from reference TRBV5-1 and TRBJ1-2, is KAGVTQTPRYLIKTRGQQVTLSCSPISGHRSVSWYQQTPGQGLQFLFEYFSETQRNKGNFPGRFSGRQFSNSRSEMNVSTLELGDSALYLCASSSNSRGNYGYTFGSGTRLTVV.

The V call is TRBV10-3, the J call TRBJ2-7; TRBD1 agrees at 7 bases. V lost 2 bases to trimming and J lost 0 bases; unmatched junction nucleotides: 7. CDR3 length equals 16 residues. The germline V gene has CDR1 ENHRY and CDR2 SYGVKD. In nucleotides, the CDR3 is TGTGCCATCAGTGAGCCGGGACAGCCTACCTCCTACGAGCAGTACTTC. As protein: CAISEPGQPTSYEQYF.

The chain uses TRBV4-3 and TRBJ1-3; TRBD1 matches at 8 bases. The CDR3 has 15 residues. Germline CDR1 reads LGHNA; CDR2 reads YSLEER. V lost 2 bases to trimming and J lost 7 bases; unmatched junction nucleotides: 7. The CDR3 protein is CASSQKAGQGNTIYF. In DNA, the CDR3 is TGCGCCAGCAGCCAAAAAGCCGGACAGGGCAACACCATATATTTT.

This chain connects TRBV27 to TRBJ2-1, with TRBD1 identical over 7 bases. The CDR3 has 17 amino acids. Germline V gene lookup returns CDR1 MNHEY and CDR2 SMNVEV (reference sequence). J gave up 0 bases and V 0 bases, and 5 bases lay outside the gene matches. CDR3 sequence (DNA): TGTGCCAGCAGTTTATCGTACCCAGGGGGCTCCTACAATGAGCAGTTCTTC. Its translation is CASSLSYPGGSYNEQFF.

This clone has only a few counts. The chain employs TRBV7-9 and TRBJ2-1, with D perhaps matching TRBD1 (5 bases). CDR1 SEHNR and CDR2 FQNEAQ come from the germline V gene (reference sequence). CDR3 length: 11 residues. Between the trimmed V and J ends, which lost 5 bases and 10 bases, there was a span of 9 bases. CDR3 residues: CASSMAGEQFF. DNA for the CDR3: TGTGCCAGCAGCATGGCAGGGGAGCAGTTCTTC.

The gene calls are TRBV2 and TRBJ1-5; D gene ambiguous. CDR1 is SNHLY, CDR2 FYNNEI, per germline. With 4 bases removed from V and 6 bases from J, the gap between germline ends came to 13 bases. The CDR3 loop spans 14 amino acids. The CDR3 nucleotides are TGTGCCAGCAGTGTGGAGGGTGGGCTTCAGCCCCAGCATTTT. Amino acid sequence: CASSVEGGLQPQHF.

Comment on this clone: The junction departs from germline at one end; a sequencing error may be responsible. The chain joins TRBV7-9 to TRBJ1-6, with D uncertain. The germline gives CDR1 SEHNR, CDR2 FQNEAQ (reference sequence). The CDR3 spans 15 residues. CDR3 DNA: TGTTCCAGCAGCTTAGGGCGCGGCTCTAATTCACCCCTCCACTTT. Its protein product is CSSSLGRGSNSPLHF.

In its sample, this clone was seen once. The chain carries TRBV5-4 and TRBJ2-2, with TRBD2 as a possible D gene (5 bases). Trimming cost V 5 bases and J 2 bases, with 10 bases left between them. From germline, CDR1 is SGHNT and CDR2 YYREEE (reference sequence). The CDR3 spans 14 residues. In DNA form, the CDR3 reads TGTGCCAGCAGAAGAGGACTTAACACCGGGGAGCTGTTTTTT. As protein: CASRRGLNTGELFF.